This is a list of T cell receptor beta chains from one sample in a study of human T cells and chemical hapten exposure. TCRdb independently ran MiXCR on the RACE reads; one entry per CDR3 protein. Of some 180,000 distinct CDR3 sequences listed, roughly a quarter are singletons. The sample consisted of whole blood, taken in connection with sensitization to the hapten diphenylcyclopropenone (DPC). The receptors derive from a woman between 40 and 50 years old with alopecia areata. Some clones in this sample may be carry-over from other donors' samples. Each CDR3 is given with its conserved first and last residue. The D gene is left open where the match is weak. The size field is filled for only some rows; it gives once, few, many or a size class.

CDR3nt: TGCGCCAGCAGTAGAGACCTTCCGGCCAATGAAAAACTGTTTTTT
CDR3aa: CASSRDLPANEKLFF
j_gene: TRBJ1-4
d_gene: NA
abundance: few
v_gene: TRBV4-3

CDR3nt: TGCAGCGTCCAGGAACAGGGGGCGAGCGGGGAGCTGTTTTTT
CDR3aa: CSVQEQGASGELFF
j_gene: TRBJ2-2
d_gene: TRBD1
abundance: many
v_gene: TRBV29-1

CDR3nt: TGCGCCAGCAGCCAAGAAAGCCCAGGGAATGCGAACACTGAAGCTTTCTTT
CDR3aa: CASSQESPGNANTEAFF
j_gene: TRBJ1-1
d_gene: NA
abundance: few
v_gene: TRBV4-1

CDR3nt: TGTGCCAGCAGCTTGGCCACTGGAGGGGGATCCTACGAGCAGTACTTC
CDR3aa: CASSLATGGGSYEQYF
j_gene: TRBJ2-7
d_gene: NA
abundance: few
v_gene: TRBV5-5

CDR3nt: TGTGCCAGCACCTACTCCGGGACGGAAAATTCACCCCTCCACTTT
CDR3aa: CASTYSGTENSPLHF
j_gene: TRBJ1-6
d_gene: NA
abundance: NA
v_gene: TRBV7-2

CDR3nt: TGTGCCAGCACCCCAGGGGGGCTAGCGGGCTCCCCTCTCTTC
CDR3aa: CASTPGGLAGSPLF
j_gene: TRBJ2-1
d_gene: NA
abundance: once
v_gene: TRBV27

CDR3nt: TGTGCCAGCAGCCCGACCGGGAGCACAGATACGCAGTATTTT
CDR3aa: CASSPTGSTDTQYF
j_gene: TRBJ2-3
d_gene: NA
abundance: NA
v_gene: TRBV5-4

CDR3nt: TGTGCCAGTACCGACCCCAGGGCATACACTGAAGCTTTCTTT
CDR3aa: CASTDPRAYTEAFF
j_gene: TRBJ1-1
d_gene: NA
abundance: few
v_gene: TRBV28

CDR3nt: TGTGCCAGCAGCTTAGGCGCGGACGAGCAGTACTTC
CDR3aa: CASSLGADEQYF
j_gene: TRBJ2-7
d_gene: NA
abundance: NA
v_gene: TRBV7-2

CDR3nt: TGCAGCGCCGCCGGTGGTGACAATGAAAAACTGTTTTTT
CDR3aa: CSAAGGDNEKLFF
j_gene: TRBJ1-4
d_gene: NA
abundance: few
v_gene: TRBV29-1

CDR3nt: TGTGCCAGCAGTGGGACAGGGGCGACACAAGAGACCCAGTACTTC
CDR3aa: CASSGTGATQETQYF
j_gene: TRBJ2-5
d_gene: TRBD1
abundance: NA
v_gene: TRBV28

CDR3nt: TGTGCCAGCAGCCGTCAACTAGCCCGGTGGTACGAGCAGTACTTC
CDR3aa: CASSRQLARWYEQYF
j_gene: TRBJ2-7
d_gene: NA
abundance: NA
v_gene: TRBV14

CDR3nt: TGCAGTGCTAGTCTCGTCAATGAGCAGTTCTTC
CDR3aa: CSASLVNEQFF
j_gene: TRBJ2-1
d_gene: NA
abundance: many
v_gene: TRBV20-1

CDR3nt: TGTGCCAGCCGGGACAGCGCCTACGAGCAGTACTTC
CDR3aa: CASRDSAYEQYF
j_gene: TRBJ2-7
d_gene: TRBD1
abundance: few
v_gene: TRBV6-2/TRBV6-3

CDR3nt: TGTGCCAGCAGTTCCTTATGGGGGAGCAAAAGCACCGGGGAGCTGTTTTTT
CDR3aa: CASSSLWGSKSTGELFF
j_gene: TRBJ2-2
d_gene: NA
abundance: NA
v_gene: TRBV28

CDR3nt: TGCGCCAGCAGCTTGGAGGAAGGCACTGAAGCTTTCTTT
CDR3aa: CASSLEEGTEAFF
j_gene: TRBJ1-1
d_gene: NA
abundance: few
v_gene: TRBV5-1

CDR3nt: TGTGCCATCAGTGACTCTAGCAGAGATAGGGATACGCAGTATTTT
CDR3aa: CAISDSSRDRDTQYF
j_gene: TRBJ2-3
d_gene: NA
abundance: once
v_gene: TRBV10-3

CDR3nt: TGCAGCGTTGACGGGGACGGATACGAGCAGTACTTC
CDR3aa: CSVDGDGYEQYF
j_gene: TRBJ2-7
d_gene: NA
abundance: NA
v_gene: TRBV29-1

CDR3nt: TGCAGTGCTAGGCCCCCTCTTAGCGGGAGTGACACCGGGGAGCTGTTTTTT
CDR3aa: CSARPPLSGSDTGELFF
j_gene: TRBJ2-2
d_gene: TRBD2
abundance: NA
v_gene: TRBV20-1

CDR3nt: TGCAGTGCTAGTGCGAGGTTTAGGGAGAGGTCGGGGGATACGCAGTATTTT
CDR3aa: CSASARFRERSGDTQYF
j_gene: TRBJ2-3
d_gene: NA
abundance: NA
v_gene: TRBV20-1

CDR3nt: TGTGCCAGCAGCCGTAACCCCAGGACTAGCGCGAACACCGGGGAGCTGTTTTTT
CDR3aa: CASSRNPRTSANTGELFF
j_gene: TRBJ2-2
d_gene: TRBD2
abundance: once
v_gene: TRBV7-2

CDR3nt: TGCGCCAGCAGCTTGGACGGGGAGCTGTTTTTT
CDR3aa: CASSLDGELFF
j_gene: TRBJ2-2
d_gene: NA
abundance: few
v_gene: TRBV5-1

CDR3nt: TGTGCCAGCAGTGAAGATCGGCCTTTT
CDR3aa: CASSEDRPF
j_gene: TRBJ1-4
d_gene: NA
abundance: few
v_gene: TRBV6-1

CDR3nt: TGCAGCGTAGCGGGAGCGCAAGAGACCCAGTACTTC
CDR3aa: CSVAGAQETQYF
j_gene: TRBJ2-5
d_gene: TRBD2
abundance: many
v_gene: TRBV29-1

CDR3nt: TGCAGCGCGGACAACAGCGGGCGCGCCCCCTACGAGCAGTACTTC
CDR3aa: CSADNSGRAPYEQYF
j_gene: TRBJ2-7
d_gene: NA
abundance: NA
v_gene: TRBV29-1

CDR3nt: TGCAGCGTTGCCCGCGGGGGTAGCACAGATACGCAGTATTTT
CDR3aa: CSVARGGSTDTQYF
j_gene: TRBJ2-3
d_gene: TRBD2
abundance: NA
v_gene: TRBV29-1

CDR3nt: TGTGCCAGCAGCTTGGGGGCCCCAGGGTTCAGCTACGAGCAGTACTTC
CDR3aa: CASSLGAPGFSYEQYF
j_gene: TRBJ2-7
d_gene: NA
abundance: few
v_gene: TRBV5-5

CDR3nt: TGTGCCAGCAGTTACTCGGTATCTCGGGGTAAGGCACCCCTCCACTTT
CDR3aa: CASSYSVSRGKAPLHF
j_gene: TRBJ1-6
d_gene: NA
abundance: NA
v_gene: TRBV6-5